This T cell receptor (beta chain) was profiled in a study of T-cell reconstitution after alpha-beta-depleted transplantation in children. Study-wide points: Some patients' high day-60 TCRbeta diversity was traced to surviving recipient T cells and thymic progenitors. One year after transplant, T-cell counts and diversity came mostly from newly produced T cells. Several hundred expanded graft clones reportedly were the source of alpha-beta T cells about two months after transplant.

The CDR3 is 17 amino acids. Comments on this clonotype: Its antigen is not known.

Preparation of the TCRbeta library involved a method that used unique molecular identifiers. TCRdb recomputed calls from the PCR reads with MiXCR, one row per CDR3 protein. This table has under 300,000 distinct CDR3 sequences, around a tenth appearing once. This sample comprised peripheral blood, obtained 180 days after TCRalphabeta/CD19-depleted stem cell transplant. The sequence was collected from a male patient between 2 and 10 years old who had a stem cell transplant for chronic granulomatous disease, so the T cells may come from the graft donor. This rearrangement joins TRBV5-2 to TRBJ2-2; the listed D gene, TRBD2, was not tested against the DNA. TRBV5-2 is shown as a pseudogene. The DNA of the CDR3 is TGTGCCATGGGCCCTGGCGTTCGCGGGGCAAGCACCGGGGAGCTGTTTTTT. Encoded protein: CAMGPGVRGASTGELFF.